The 24 T cell receptor beta chains given below trace back to one sample, sequenced in a study of blood T cells in healthy people across ages. The second PCR ran about 6 to 11 cycles with a sample-barcoded 5' primer and J-beta primers. TCRdb reanalysed the 5' RACE reads using MiXCR and keeps one entry per CDR3 protein. The data show 1.5 million to 2 million distinct CDR3 sequences, about 50% seen once. Sequenced material: blood. The origin of the receptors is a middle-aged woman in good health.

V gene TRBV6-5 combines with J gene TRBJ2-3; 8 nucleotides line up with TRBD2. The CDR3 covers 16 residues. Germline values: CDR1 MNHEY, CDR2 SVGAGI. Germline trimming cut 7 bases from V and 3 bases from J; bases unmatched to any gene: 12. For the CDR3, the DNA is TGTGCCAGCACCACCCTTAGGACTAGCAAAACAGATACGCAGTATTTT. It yields the protein CASTTLRTSKTDTQYF.

This clonotype came up a few times. This chain links TRBV28 with TRBJ2-5, with D hard to call. The CDR3 contains 14 residues. The V gene's germline CDR1 is MDHEN and CDR2 SYDVKM. V was cut by 4 bases and J by 0 bases, with 9 bases left in between. For the CDR3, the DNA is TGTGCCAGCAGTTCGGGTTTGTACCAAGAGACCCAGTACTTC. Translated, it gives CASSSGLYQETQYF.

The V and J genes are TRBV7-2 and TRBJ2-5; D is unclear. The CDR3 covers 15 residues. CDR1 is SGHTA and CDR2 is FQGNSA in the germline V gene. Trimming shortened V by 3 bases and J by 2 bases, and 13 bases separated the two germline ends. The CDR3 protein is CASSFVGIRQETQYF. DNA for the CDR3: TGTGCCAGCAGCTTTGTAGGGATTAGACAAGAGACCCAGTACTTC.

This clonotype was counted between two and nine times. This chain uses TRBV5-1 with TRBJ2-1; TRBD2 matches at 12 bases. After removal of 2 bases from V and 0 bases from J, the junction contained 6 bases not matched to a gene. The CDR3 runs to 18 residues. Germline V CDR1 and CDR2: SGHRS, YFSETQ. CDR3 sequence: CASSLGTSGGSSYNEQFF. DNA for the CDR3: TGCGCCAGCAGCTTAGGAACTAGCGGGGGGAGCTCCTACAATGAGCAGTTCTTC.

A word on this clonotype: A read error may produce the germline difference seen at one junction end. V usage is TRBV20-1 and J usage is TRBJ2-3, with 7 bases that match TRBD2. The germline CDR1 and CDR2 sequences are DFQATT and SNEGSKA (reference sequence). CDR3 length equals 13 residues. The CDR3 nucleotides are TGTAGTAACAGAGCGGGAAGCACAGATACGCAGTATTTT. This translates into CSNRAGSTDTQYF.

This chain connects TRBV5-5 to TRBJ2-3, with 9 bases fitting TRBD2. V trimming: 3 bases; J trimming: 4 bases; junction bases outside the gene matches: 9. CDR1 is SGHKS, CDR2 YYEKEE, per germline (reference sequence). There are 16 residues in the CDR3. This CDR3 reads CASSSWTSVQSDTQYF. As DNA, the CDR3 is TGTGCCAGCAGCTCATGGACTAGCGTTCAGTCAGATACGCAGTATTTT.

This rearrangement joins TRBV20-1 to TRBJ2-1, with D uncertain. The V end lost 2 bases, the J end lost 5 bases, and 13 bases lay between the germline ends. CDR1 and CDR2 from the germline V gene are DFQATT and SNEGSKA (reference sequence). The CDR3 covers 14 residues. The CDR3 region is CSARLRPGNNEQFF. DNA for the CDR3: TGCAGTGCTAGACTCCGGCCAGGTAACAATGAGCAGTTCTTC.

This clonotype was seen more than once but under ten times. V usage is TRBV12-3 or TRBV12-4 and J usage is TRBJ2-1; 9 nucleotides line up with TRBD2. The CDR3 extends over 15 amino acids. V was clipped by 3 bases and J by 6 bases; unmatched bases: 6. CDR3 coding DNA: TGTGCCAGCAGTTTTCAGCGGGGGGCCGGCAATGAGCAGTTCTTC. It is translated as CASSFQRGAGNEQFF.

With regard to this clonotype: The junction and the germline gene differ at one end; a read error may be behind it. The V and J genes are TRBV12-3 or TRBV12-4 and TRBJ2-1; the match to TRBD2 covers 14 bases. This CDR3 comprises 15 residues. The CDR3: CAGSRLAGGANKQFF. In nucleotides, the CDR3 is TGTGCCGGCAGCCGACTAGCGGGGGGGGCCAATAAGCAGTTCTTC.

This clonotype was counted a few times. The V and J genes are TRBV4-2 and TRBJ1-4, with 7 bases matching TRBD1. CDR3 size: 13 residues. Germline-derived CDR1 and CDR2 are LGHNA and YNFKEQ. Losses at the gene ends were 2 bases for V and 11 bases for J; bases not matched to a gene: 5. CDR3 coding DNA: TGTGCCAGCAGCCAACCTCAGGACAGGAAACTGTTTTTT. This translates into CASSQPQDRKLFF.

The chain recombines TRBV29-1 with TRBJ1-2; a weak D match, TRBD1 (6 bases). The CDR3 spans 14 residues. V gave up 6 bases and J gave up 7 bases, with 21 bases separating them. CDR1 and CDR2 (germline): SQVTM, ANQGSEA. CDR3 sequence: CSVGYRDFVGGYTF. The CDR3 DNA is TGCAGCGTCGGATACAGGGATTTTGTAGGTGGCTACACCTTC.

The chain recombines TRBV5-1 with TRBJ1-2; the D is unclear. Per the germline V gene, CDR1 is SGHRS and CDR2 is YFSETQ. Deletions cut 0 bases from V and 6 bases from J, with 15 bases between. The CDR3 has 15 residues. CDR3 sequence (DNA): TGCGCCAGCAGCTTGGGACCGGGAGGGTTGGATGGCTACACCTTC. Residues: CASSLGPGGLDGYTF.

The J gene is TRBJ2-3, the V gene TRBV5-6; TRBD1 aligns across 7 bases. Germline trimming cut 4 bases from V and 1 base from J; bases unmatched to any gene: 9. This CDR3 is built from 16 residues. Germline CDR1 SGHDT, CDR2 YYEEEE. In DNA form, the CDR3 reads TGTGCCAGCAGCCCTGGACAGGACCGGGGCACAGATACGCAGTATTTT. Its translation is CASSPGQDRGTDTQYF.

V gene TRBV24-1 combines with J gene TRBJ2-1, with 16 positions matching TRBD2. This CDR3 comprises 19 residues. The germline CDR1 and CDR2 sequences are KGHDR and SFDVKD. V was pared by 5 bases and J by 5 bases, with 11 bases of the junction left unmatched. The CDR3 DNA reads TGTGCCACCAGTGGTATCCTCGGGACTAGCGGGGGGGGCGACAATGAGCAGTTCTTC. Amino acid sequence: CATSGILGTSGGGDNEQFF.

V usage is TRBV3-1 and J usage is TRBJ2-7, with unresolved D. The end of the DNA aligns better with TRBJ2-5, so the J call may be wrong. Germline CDR1 is LGHDT and CDR2 is YNNKEL (reference sequence). The CDR3 runs 13 residues. CDR3 sequence reads: CASSQLREKTQYF. CDR3 DNA: TGTGCCAGCAGCCAGCTCCGTGAGAAGACCCAGTACTTC.

This clonotype was observed a few times. The rearrangement links TRBV4-2 to TRBJ2-5; a weak D match, TRBD2 (5 bases). This CDR3 is 13 amino acids long. V gave up 1 base and J gave up 5 bases, with 8 bases separating them. The germline V gene has CDR1 LGHNA and CDR2 YNFKEQ. The DNA for the CDR3 is TGTGCCAGCAGCCAAGTAAAGCGGGAGACCCAGTACTTC. This codes for CASSQVKRETQYF.

This clonotype showed up just a few times. The rearrangement joins TRBV7-2 to TRBJ2-3; D uncertain. Per germline, CDR1 SGHTA and CDR2 FQGNSA. The length of the CDR3 is 14 residues. The ends were cut back, 5 bases at V and 3 bases at J, with 12 bases in the middle. DNA for the CDR3: TGTGCCAGCAGCCCCAGCGTCGGGACAGATACGCAGTATTTT. Translated: CASSPSVGTDTQYF.

The J gene is TRBJ2-1, the V gene TRBV15; TRBD1 matches at 9 bases. Germline trimming cut 6 bases from V and 7 bases from J; bases unmatched to any gene: 10. This CDR3 region has 15 residues. Germline loops: CDR1 LNHNV, CDR2 YYDKDF (reference sequence). The CDR3 DNA reads TGTGCCACCAGGGCGTCCGACAGGGGGTTGAATGAGCAGTTCTTC. It translates to CATRASDRGLNEQFF.

A word on this clonotype: One end of the junction does not line up with germline, which may come from a read error. The chain links TRBV29-1 to TRBJ1-2; D ambiguous. In germline, CDR1 is SQVTM, CDR2 ANQGSEA. CDR3 length: 15 residues. CDR3 sequence (DNA): TGCAACGTTGTCCCACGGGGAGCCAGTTCCTATGGCTACACCTTC. This codes for CNVVPRGASSYGYTF. The full variable domain, rest sourced from reference TRBV29-1 and TRBJ1-2, is SAVISQKPSRDICQRGTSLTIQCQVDSQVTMMFWYRQQPGQSLTLIATANQGSEATYESGFVIDKFPISRPNLTFSTLTVSNMSPEDSSIYLCNVVPRGASSYGYTFGSGTRLTVV.

The genes are TRBV6-2 or TRBV6-3 and TRBJ2-1; D is perhaps TRBD2 (6 bases). The J call could be wrong; TRBJ2-7 is a better fit for the DNA end. Germline V gene lookup returns CDR1 MNHEY and CDR2 SVGEGT. The CDR3 is 17 residues long. CDR3 sequence: CASSYRTSGVSYNEQYF. In DNA, the CDR3 is TGTGCCAGCAGTTACCGGACGTCGGGAGTTTCCTACAATGAGCAGTACTTC.

The V gene is TRBV20-1, the J gene TRBJ2-5; either TRBD1 or TRBD2 may supply D (5 bases each). Trimming stripped 3 bases from V and 7 bases from J, with 24 bases between. This CDR3 has 16 amino acids. Germline V gene sequence: CDR1 DFQATT, CDR2 SNEGSKA (reference sequence). CDR3 sequence: CSARDSGMGPGGTQYF. The CDR3 DNA reads TGCAGTGCTAGGGATTCGGGGATGGGGCCCGGAGGGACCCAGTACTTC.

This clonotype occurred a few times. This chain uses TRBV6-2 or TRBV6-3 with TRBJ2-7; the match to TRBD2 covers 11 bases. CDR1 and CDR2 (germline): MNHEY, SVGEGT. The CDR3 is made up of 14 amino acids. J was trimmed by 3 bases and V by 5 bases; bases with no gene match: 3. CDR3: CASSTSGGFYEQYF. CDR3 DNA: TGTGCCAGCAGTACTAGCGGGGGATTCTACGAGCAGTACTTC.

The chain couples TRBV27 to TRBJ2-7, with D uncertain. Germline-derived CDR1 and CDR2 are MNHEY and SMNVEV (reference sequence). This CDR3 is 16 amino acids long. Trimming left V 0 bases short and J 0 bases short, with 12 bases between. CDR3 in DNA: TGTGCCAGCAGTTTATCAAGACTCCCGAGCTCCTACGAGCAGTACTTC. Protein sequence: CASSLSRLPSSYEQYF.

V usage is TRBV4-3 and J usage is TRBJ2-2; D possibly corresponds to TRBD2 (5 bases). CDR3 length: 15 amino acids. CDR1 and CDR2 (germline): LGHNA, YSLEER. Trimming cost V 3 bases and J 5 bases, with 13 bases left between them. CDR3 sequence reads: CASSQAGGMTGELFF. The CDR3 DNA sequence: TGCGCCAGCAGCCAGGCTGGAGGCATGACCGGGGAGCTGTTTTTT.